This TCR beta chain was recorded in a study of control samples from healthy donors and cancer patients. Method: immunoSEQ multiplex PCR; TCRdb's copy keeps in-frame clones and lacks some. The table lists 120,000 or so clones, roughly nine tenths of them singletons. Germline loops: CDR1 MNHEY, CDR2 SVGAGI. Trimming shortened V by 0 bases and J by 8 bases, and 7 bases separated the two germline ends. The CDR3 extends over 13 amino acids. The receptor was isolated from a man aged 18 to 30 in good health. Input material: blood. The chain has TRBV6-5 and TRBJ1-4, with D maybe TRBD1 (5 bases). CDR3 protein: CASSYSGGEKLFF. CDR3 coding DNA: TGTGCCAGCAGTTACTCTGGGGGGGAAAAACTGTTTTTT.